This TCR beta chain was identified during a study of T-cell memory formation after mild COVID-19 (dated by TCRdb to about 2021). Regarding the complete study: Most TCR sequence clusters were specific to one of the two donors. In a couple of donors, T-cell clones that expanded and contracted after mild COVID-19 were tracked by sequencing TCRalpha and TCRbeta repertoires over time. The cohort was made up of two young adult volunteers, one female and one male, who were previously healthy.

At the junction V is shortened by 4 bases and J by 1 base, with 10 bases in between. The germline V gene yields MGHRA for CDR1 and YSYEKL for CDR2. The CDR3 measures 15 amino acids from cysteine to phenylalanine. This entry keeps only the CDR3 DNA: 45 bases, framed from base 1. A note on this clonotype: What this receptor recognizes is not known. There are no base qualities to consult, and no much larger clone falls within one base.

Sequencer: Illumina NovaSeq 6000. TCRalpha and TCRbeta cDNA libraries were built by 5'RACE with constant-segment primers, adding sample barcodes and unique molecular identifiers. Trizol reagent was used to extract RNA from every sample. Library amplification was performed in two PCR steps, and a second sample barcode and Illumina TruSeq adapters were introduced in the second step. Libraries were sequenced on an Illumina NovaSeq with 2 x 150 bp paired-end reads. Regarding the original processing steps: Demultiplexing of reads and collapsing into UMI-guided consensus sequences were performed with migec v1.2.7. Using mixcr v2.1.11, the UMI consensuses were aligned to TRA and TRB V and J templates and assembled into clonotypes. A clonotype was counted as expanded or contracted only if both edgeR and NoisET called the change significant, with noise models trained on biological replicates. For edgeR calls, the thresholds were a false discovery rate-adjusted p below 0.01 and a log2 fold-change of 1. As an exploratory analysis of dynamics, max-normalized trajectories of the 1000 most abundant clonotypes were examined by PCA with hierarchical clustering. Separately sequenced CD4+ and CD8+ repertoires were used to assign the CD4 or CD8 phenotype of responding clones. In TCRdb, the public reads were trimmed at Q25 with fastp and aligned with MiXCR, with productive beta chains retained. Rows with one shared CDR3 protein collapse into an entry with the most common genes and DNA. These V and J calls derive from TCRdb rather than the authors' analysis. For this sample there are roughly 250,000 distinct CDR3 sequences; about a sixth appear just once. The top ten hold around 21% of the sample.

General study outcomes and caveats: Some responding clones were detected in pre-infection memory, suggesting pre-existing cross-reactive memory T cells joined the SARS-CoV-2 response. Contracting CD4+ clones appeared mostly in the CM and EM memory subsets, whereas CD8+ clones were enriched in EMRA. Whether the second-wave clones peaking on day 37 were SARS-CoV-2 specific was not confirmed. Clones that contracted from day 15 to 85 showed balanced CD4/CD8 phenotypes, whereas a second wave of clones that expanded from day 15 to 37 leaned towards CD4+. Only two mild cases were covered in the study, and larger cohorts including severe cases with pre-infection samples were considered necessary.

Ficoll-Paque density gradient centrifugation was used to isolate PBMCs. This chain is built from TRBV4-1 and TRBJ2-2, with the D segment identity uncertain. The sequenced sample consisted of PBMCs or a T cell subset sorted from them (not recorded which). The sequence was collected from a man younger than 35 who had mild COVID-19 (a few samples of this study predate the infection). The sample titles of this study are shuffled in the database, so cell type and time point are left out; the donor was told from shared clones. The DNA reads TGCGCCAGCAGCCTCCCACCTCAGAACACCGGGGAGCTGTTTTTT. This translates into CASSLPPQNTGELFF.